This TCR beta chain was sequenced in a study of blood T cell repertoires in COVID-19. Study-level background: Both acute and convalescent COVID-19 samples were obtained from the United States, Italy and Spain.

V dropped 0 bases and J dropped 4; count of bases not matched to a gene: 7. Germline-derived CDR1 and CDR2 are SGDLS and YYNGEE. CDR3 length equals 15 residues. Generated by immunoSEQ multiplex PCR, the TCRdb table keeps only in-frame clones and is missing some. The data hold about 260,000 clones, with 91% observed a single time. Followed longitudinally, the Seattle patients had been enrolled during active infection. V is TRBV9 and J is TRBJ2-7; TRBD2 matches at 7 bases. The receptor comes from a person aged 18 to 29 with COVID-19, enrolled during active disease. The material sequenced was peripheral blood. The chain's CDR3 is CASSVGWEGLYEQYF. CDR3 in DNA: TGTGCCAGCAGCGTAGGGTGGGAGGGCCTGTACGAGCAGTACTTC.